This T cell receptor (beta chain) emerged from a study of cytomegalovirus exposure and HLA in healthy donors. Donors were nominally healthy when sampled, though unrecorded immune exposures were likely. This clone was recorded only once. Its antigen is undetermined. Study-level findings and limits: Later analysis associated a missense DCLRE1C variant with TCR beta V- and J-gene trimming. In vitro confirmation showed three CMV-associated chains to be CMV antigen specific.

Deletions cut 1 base from V and 4 bases from J, with 12 bases between. The germline V gene has CDR1 SGHVS and CDR2 FNYEAQ. This CDR3 has 15 residues. Researchers ran the PCR with 60 Vbeta and 13 Jbeta primers. TCRdb's copy holds only in-frame clones and misses some; the assay was immunoSEQ multiplex PCR. Among 85,000 to 120,000 clones listed, roughly three quarters were seen once. This TCR was sampled from a male donor in good health and CMV-seropositive. Specimen: PBMCs. V usage is TRBV7-6 and J usage is TRBJ2-3, with D maybe TRBD1 (6 bases). CDR3 sequence (DNA): TGTGCCAGCAGCTTAGGAGGGGGAGATCCAGATACGCAGTATTTT. Amino acids: CASSLGGGDPDTQYF.